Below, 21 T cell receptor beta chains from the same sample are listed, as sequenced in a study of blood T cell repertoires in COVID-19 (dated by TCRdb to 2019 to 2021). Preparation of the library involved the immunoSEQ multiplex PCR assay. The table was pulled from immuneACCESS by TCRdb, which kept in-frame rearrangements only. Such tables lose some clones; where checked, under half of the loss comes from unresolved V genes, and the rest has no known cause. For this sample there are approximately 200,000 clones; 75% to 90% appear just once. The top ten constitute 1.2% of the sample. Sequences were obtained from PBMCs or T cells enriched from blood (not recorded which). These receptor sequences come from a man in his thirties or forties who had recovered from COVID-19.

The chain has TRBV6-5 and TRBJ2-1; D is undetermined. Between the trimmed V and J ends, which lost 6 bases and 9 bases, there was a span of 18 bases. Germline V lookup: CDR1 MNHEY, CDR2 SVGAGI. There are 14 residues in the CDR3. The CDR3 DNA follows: TGTGCCAGCAGCAGGAACCAGGTGATCGGTGAGCAGTTCTTC. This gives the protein CASSRNQVIGEQFF.

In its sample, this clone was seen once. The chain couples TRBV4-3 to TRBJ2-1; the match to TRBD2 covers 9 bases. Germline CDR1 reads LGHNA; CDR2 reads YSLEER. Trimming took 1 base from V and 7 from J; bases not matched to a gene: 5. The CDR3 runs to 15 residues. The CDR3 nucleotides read TGCGCCAGCAGCCAAGCGGGACTAGCTGTTAATGAGCAGTTCTTC. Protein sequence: CASSQAGLAVNEQFF.

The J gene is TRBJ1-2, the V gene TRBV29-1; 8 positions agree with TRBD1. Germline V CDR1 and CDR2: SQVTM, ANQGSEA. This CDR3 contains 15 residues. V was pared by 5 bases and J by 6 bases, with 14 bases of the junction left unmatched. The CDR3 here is CSVFISGGGVNGYTF. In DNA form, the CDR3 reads TGCAGCGTTTTTATCTCAGGGGGCGGTGTCAATGGCTACACCTTC. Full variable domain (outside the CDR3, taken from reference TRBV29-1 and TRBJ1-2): SAVISQKPSRDICQRGTSLTIQCQVDSQVTMMFWYRQQPGQSLTLIATANQGSEATYESGFVIDKFPISRPNLTFSTLTVSNMSPEDSSIYLCSVFISGGGVNGYTFGSGTRLTVV.

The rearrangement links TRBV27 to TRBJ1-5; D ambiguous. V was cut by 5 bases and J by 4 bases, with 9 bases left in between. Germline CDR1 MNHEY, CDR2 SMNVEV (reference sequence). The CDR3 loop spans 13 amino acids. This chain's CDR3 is CASSPYGNQPQHF. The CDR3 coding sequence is TGTGCCAGCAGTCCTTACGGTAATCAGCCCCAGCATTTT.

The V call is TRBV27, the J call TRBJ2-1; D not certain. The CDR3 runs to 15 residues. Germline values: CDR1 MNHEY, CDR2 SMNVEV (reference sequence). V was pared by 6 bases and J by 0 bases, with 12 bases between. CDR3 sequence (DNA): TGTGCCAGCAGCCTAGAAGATAGCTCCTACAATGAGCAGTTCTTC. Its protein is CASSLEDSSYNEQFF.

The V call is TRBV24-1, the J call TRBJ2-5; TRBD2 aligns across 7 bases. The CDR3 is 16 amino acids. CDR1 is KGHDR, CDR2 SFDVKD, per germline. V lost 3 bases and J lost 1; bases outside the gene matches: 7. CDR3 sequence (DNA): TGTGCCACCAGTGATCCGGGCGGGGGATCCCAAGAGACCCAGTACTTC. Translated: CATSDPGGGSQETQYF.

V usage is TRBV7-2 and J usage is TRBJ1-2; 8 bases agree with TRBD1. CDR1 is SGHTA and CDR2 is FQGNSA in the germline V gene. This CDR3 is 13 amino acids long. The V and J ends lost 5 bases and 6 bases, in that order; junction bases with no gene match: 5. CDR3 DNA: TGTGCCAGCAGCGAACGGACAGGGCATGGCTACACCTTC. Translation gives CASSERTGHGYTF.

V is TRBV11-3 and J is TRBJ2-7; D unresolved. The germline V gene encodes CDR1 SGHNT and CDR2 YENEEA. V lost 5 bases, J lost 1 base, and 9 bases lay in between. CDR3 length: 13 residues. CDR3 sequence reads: CASSGQESYEQYF. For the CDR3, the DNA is TGTGCCAGCAGCGGGCAGGAATCCTACGAGCAGTACTTC.

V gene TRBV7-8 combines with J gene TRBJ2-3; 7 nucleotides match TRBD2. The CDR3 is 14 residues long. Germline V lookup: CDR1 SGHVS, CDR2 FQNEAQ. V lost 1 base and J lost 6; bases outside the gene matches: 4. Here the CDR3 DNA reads TGTGCCAGCAGCTTAGGGACTAGTTTGGATACGCAGTATTTT. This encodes CASSLGTSLDTQYF.

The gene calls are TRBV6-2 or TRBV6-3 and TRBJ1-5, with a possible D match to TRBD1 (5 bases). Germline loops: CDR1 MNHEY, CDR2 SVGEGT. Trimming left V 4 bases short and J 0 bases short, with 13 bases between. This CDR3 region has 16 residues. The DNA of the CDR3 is TGTGCCAGCAGTTTACTGGGGGGAGTTAGCAATCAGCCCCAGCATTTT. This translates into CASSLLGGVSNQPQHF.

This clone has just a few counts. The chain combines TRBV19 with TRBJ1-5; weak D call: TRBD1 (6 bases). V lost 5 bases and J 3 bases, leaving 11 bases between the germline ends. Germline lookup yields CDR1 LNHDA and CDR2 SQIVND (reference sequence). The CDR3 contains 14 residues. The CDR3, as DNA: TGTGCCAGTAGTCTCTCAGGGGTCAATCAGCCCCAGCATTTT. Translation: CASSLSGVNQPQHF.

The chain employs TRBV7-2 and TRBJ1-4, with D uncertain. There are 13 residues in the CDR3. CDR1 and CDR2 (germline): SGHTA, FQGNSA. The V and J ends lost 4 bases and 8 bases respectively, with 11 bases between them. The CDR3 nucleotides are TGTGCCAGCAGCTCAGATCGTCCCGAAAAACTGTTTTTT. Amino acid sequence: CASSSDRPEKLFF.

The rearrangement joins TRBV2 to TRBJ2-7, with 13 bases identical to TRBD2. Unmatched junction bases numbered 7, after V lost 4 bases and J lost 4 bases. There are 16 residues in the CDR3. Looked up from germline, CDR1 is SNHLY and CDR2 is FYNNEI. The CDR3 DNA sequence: TGTGCCAGCAGTGGGGGGACTAGCGGGAAGGGGTACGAGCAGTACTTC. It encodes CASSGGTSGKGYEQYF. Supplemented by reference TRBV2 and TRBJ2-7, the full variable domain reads EPEVTQTPSHQVTQMGQEVILRCVPISNHLYFYWYRQILGQKVEFLVSFYNNEISEKSEIFDDQFSVERPDGSNFTLKIRSTKLEDSAMYFCASSGGTSGKGYEQYFGPGTRLTVT.

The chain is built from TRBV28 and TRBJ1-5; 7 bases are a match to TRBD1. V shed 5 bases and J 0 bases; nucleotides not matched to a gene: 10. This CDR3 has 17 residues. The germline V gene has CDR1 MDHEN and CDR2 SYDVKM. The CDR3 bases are TGTGCCAGCAGTCAACCGACAGGGCCGGGTAGCAATCAGCCCCAGCATTTT. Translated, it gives CASSQPTGPGSNQPQHF.

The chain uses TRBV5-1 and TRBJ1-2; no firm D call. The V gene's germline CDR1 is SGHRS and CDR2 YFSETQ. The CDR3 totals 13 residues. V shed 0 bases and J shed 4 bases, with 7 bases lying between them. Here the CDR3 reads CASSLAGPYGYTF. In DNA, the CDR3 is TGCGCCAGCAGCTTGGCAGGTCCCTATGGCTACACCTTC.

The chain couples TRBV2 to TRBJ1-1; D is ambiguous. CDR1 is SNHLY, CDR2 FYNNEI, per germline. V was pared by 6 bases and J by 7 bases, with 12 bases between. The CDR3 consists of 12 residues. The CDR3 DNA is TGTGCCAGCAGCCAGGAGGCATTTGAAGCTTTCTTT. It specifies CASSQEAFEAFF.

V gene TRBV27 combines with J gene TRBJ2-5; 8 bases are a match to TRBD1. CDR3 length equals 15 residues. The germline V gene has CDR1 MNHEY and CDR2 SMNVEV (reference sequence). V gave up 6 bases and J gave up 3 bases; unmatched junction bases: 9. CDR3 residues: CASRAPGTGKETQYF. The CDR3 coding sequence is TGTGCCAGCAGAGCACCAGGGACAGGAAAAGAGACCCAGTACTTC.

In nucleotides, the CDR3 is TGTGCCAGCAGCCAAGACCCCAGGGACAGGGGGCTTTATAGCAATCAGCCCCAGCATTTT. This gives the protein CASSQDPRDRGLYSNQPQHF. This chain connects TRBV4-2 to TRBJ1-5; 12 nucleotides match TRBD1. This CDR3 is 20 amino acids long. Germline V CDR1 and CDR2: LGHNA, YNFKEQ. V lost 0 bases, J lost 0 bases, and 9 bases stayed unmatched.

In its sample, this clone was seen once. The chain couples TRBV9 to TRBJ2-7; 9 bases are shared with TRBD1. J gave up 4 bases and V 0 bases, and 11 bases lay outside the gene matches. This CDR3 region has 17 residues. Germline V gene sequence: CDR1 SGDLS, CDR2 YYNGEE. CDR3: CASSVGYGGQGKYEQYF. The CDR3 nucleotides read TGTGCCAGCAGCGTAGGCTACGGGGGACAGGGTAAATACGAGCAGTACTTC.

The CDR3 spells CASTLRVNEKLFF. In nucleotides, the CDR3 is TGTGCCAGCACCCTACGGGTGAATGAAAAACTGTTTTTT. The chain employs TRBV7-2 and TRBJ1-4, with D unresolved. The CDR3 has 13 amino acids. Germline CDR1 and CDR2: SGHTA and FQGNSA. Trimming took 7 bases from V and 5 from J, leaving 11 bases between them.

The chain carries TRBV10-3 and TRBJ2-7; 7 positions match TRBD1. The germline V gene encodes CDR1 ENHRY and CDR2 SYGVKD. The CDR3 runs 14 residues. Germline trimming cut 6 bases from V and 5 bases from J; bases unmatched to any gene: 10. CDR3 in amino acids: CAIRTGQLGNEQYF. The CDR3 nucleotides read TGTGCCATCAGGACGGGACAGTTGGGCAACGAGCAGTACTTC.